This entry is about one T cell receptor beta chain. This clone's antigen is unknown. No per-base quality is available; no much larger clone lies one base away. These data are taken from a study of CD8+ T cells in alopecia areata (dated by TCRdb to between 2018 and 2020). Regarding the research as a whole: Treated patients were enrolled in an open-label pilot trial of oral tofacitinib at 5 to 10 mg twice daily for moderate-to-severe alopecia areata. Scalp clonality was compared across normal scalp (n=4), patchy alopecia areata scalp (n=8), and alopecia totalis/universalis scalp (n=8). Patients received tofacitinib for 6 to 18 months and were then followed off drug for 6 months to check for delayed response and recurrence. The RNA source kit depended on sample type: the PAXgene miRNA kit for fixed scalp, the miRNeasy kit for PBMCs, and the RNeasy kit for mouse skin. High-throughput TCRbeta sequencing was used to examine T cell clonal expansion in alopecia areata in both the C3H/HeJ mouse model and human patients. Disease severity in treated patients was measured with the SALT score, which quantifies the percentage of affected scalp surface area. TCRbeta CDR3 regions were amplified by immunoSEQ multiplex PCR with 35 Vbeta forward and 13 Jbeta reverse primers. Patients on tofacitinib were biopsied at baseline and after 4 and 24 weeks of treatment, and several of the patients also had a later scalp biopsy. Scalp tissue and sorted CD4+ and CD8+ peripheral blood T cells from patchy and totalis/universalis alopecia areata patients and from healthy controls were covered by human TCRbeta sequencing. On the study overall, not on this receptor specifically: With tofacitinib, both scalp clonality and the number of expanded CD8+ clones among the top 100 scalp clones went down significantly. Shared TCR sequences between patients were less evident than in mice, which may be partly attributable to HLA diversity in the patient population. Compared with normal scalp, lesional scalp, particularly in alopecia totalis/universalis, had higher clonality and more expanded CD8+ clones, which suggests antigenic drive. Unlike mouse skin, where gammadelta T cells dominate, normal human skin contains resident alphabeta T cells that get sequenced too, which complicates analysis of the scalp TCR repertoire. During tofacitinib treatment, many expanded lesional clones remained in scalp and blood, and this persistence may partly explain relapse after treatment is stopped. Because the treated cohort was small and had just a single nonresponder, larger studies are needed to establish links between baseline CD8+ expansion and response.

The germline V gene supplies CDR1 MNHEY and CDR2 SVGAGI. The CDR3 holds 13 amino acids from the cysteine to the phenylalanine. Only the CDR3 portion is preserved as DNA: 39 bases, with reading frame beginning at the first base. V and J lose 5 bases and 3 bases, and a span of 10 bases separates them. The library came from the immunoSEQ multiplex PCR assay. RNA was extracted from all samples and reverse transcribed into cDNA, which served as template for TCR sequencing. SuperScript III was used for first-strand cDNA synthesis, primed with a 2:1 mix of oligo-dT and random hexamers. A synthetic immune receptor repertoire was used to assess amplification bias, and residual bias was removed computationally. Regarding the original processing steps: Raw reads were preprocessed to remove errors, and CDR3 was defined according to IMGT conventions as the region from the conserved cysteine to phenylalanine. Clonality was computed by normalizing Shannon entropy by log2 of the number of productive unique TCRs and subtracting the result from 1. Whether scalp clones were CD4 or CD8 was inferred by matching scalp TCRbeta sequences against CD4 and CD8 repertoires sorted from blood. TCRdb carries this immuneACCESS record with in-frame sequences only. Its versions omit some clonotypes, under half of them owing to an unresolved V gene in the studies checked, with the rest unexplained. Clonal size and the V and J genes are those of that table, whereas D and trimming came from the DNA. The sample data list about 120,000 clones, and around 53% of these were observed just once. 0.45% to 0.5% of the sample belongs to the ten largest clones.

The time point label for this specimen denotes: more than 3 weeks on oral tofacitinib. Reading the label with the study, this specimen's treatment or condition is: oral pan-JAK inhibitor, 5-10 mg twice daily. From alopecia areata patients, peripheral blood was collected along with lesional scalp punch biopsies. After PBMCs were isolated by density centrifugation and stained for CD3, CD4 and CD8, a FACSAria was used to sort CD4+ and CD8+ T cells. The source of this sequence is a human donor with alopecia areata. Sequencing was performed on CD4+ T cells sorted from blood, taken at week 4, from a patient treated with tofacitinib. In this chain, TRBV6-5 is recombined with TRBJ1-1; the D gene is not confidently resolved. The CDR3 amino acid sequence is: CASSETRHTEAFF. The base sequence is TGTGCCAGCAGTGAAACGCGACACACTGAAGCTTTCTTT.